Sequencing of this T cell receptor (beta chain) was carried out in a study of beta chain features in type 1 diabetes. Study-wide results and caveats: Moderate but significant shortening of TCRB CDR3s was recorded in all four CD4+ subsets from Type 1 diabetes patients. It was possible that PCR favored shorter templates, equally so in patients and controls. Resolution of whether HLA type affects TCRB rearrangement was not achieved here.

cDNA synthesis used the whole RNA isolate, giving expressed TCRB sequences. Profiling relied on immunoSEQ multiplex PCR, and the TCRdb table lists in-frame clones only, not all of them. The repertoire holds around 250,000 clones, with more than 11% as singletons. The CDR3 has 14 amino acids. V trimming: 2 bases; J trimming: 4 bases; junction bases outside the gene matches: 4. Germline V lookup: CDR1 SGHRS, CDR2 YFSETQ. In regard to this clone: What it binds is unknown.

The receptor was isolated from a man aged 25-45 years with type 1 diabetes. The chain employs TRBV5-1 and TRBJ2-3; 7 nucleotides agree with TRBD2. Sequencing used naive CD4+ T cells from blood. CDR3 nucleotides: TGCGCCAGCAGCTTAGGCGGGAGCGCAGATACGCAGTATTTT. It specifies CASSLGGSADTQYF.